Here is one T cell receptor beta chain with its context. No antigen is known for it. No base quality information exists; no much larger clone differs at one position. The CDR3 regions of human TCRbeta chains were analyzed by immunosequencing. Regarding the original processing steps: Repertoire TCRs were matched against a reference library of SARS-CoV-2-specific TCRs generated with the MIRA antigen-specificity platform. Breadth meant the fraction of unique TCRs that were SARS-CoV-2-associated, whereas depth meant the fraction of total T cells that were SARS-CoV-2-associated. Using the MIRA data, every spike-specific TCR was mapped to the spike region that the TCR reacted to and assigned to either a CD4 or a CD8 class. Log10-transformed breadth and depth values were compared by one-way ANOVA with Sidak's multiple comparisons tests. TCRdb's version of the immuneACCESS table is confined to in-frame rearrangements and falls short of the full clone set. An unresolved V gene accounts for under half of the shortfall where checked; the remainder is of unknown origin. That table furnishes V, J and clone size, whereas the DNA furnished D and trimming. The table for this sample lists about 97,000 clones; about 85% of them were counted only once. The ten largest clones take up about 5% of the sample.

This sample is part of a study of T cell responses to AZD1222 COVID-19 vaccine (dated by TCRdb to about 2021). Notes on the research overall: AZD1222 recipients with second doses at about 4 weeks or about 12 weeks were pooled, because spike-specific TCR depth and breadth did not differ between schedules. A total of 233 trial participants underwent TCR sequencing, of whom some 200 had received two doses of AZD1222 and some 26 had received two doses of the MenACWY control vaccine. Enrollment into the trials was organized by age into subgroups of 18-55, 56-69 and 70-plus years, and those subgroups contained approximately 150, 30 and 60 TCR-sequenced participants, respectively. What the research found in general, with its limitations: Conclusions about previously exposed vaccinees were limited because only six AZD1222 recipients were SARS-CoV-2 seropositive at baseline. Spike-specific TCR breadth and depth rose significantly after two AZD1222 doses compared with day 0 and with MenACWY recipients. Nearly half of unique spike-specific TCRs reportedly recognized epitopes outside regions mutated in the B.1.351 and B.1.1.7 variants. Most participants were white British and females outnumbered males, and the authors suggested that clonal diversity may have been underestimated. CD4 TCRs associated with the vaccine covered the entire spike protein, and the dominant responses were in regions 160-218 and 743-854. Because no samples from the day 14 peak response were available, repertoires could be characterized only after the peak T cell response. The 56-69-year group was small, and its depth increase did not reach significance, likely because of low power.

The CDR3 has 15 amino acids, counting the end cysteine and phenylalanine. Only the CDR3 DNA stays, 45 bases, in frame from base 1. V and J lose 5 bases and 0 bases, and a span of 13 bases separates them. Based on the germline V gene, the CDR1 and CDR2 sequences are MDHEN and SYDVKM. Reading the label with the study, this specimen's time point is: baseline before first vaccination. Samples from vaccinated people were obtained from the UK trials COV001 and COV002, which included a single-blind randomized controlled phase 2/3 trial of AZD1222 (ChAdOx1 nCoV-19) in healthy adults. Trial participant PBMC samples were collected at day 0 and day 28 after the second dose for TCRbeta chain sequencing.

This TCR was recovered from an adult in good health. The chain uses TRBV28 and TRBJ1-1, with the D gene not confidently named. The starting material was peripheral blood, obtained on day 0 of AZD1222 vaccination. The DNA reads as follows: TGTGCCAGCAGTAGAGGGTTTTCGATGAACACTGAAGCTTTCTTT. This is translated as CASSRGFSMNTEAFF. Supplemented by the reference TRBV28 and TRBJ1-1 proteins around the CDR3, the complete variable domain is DVKVTQSSRYLVKRTGEKVFLECVQDMDHENMFWYRQDPGLGLRLIYFSYDVKMKEKGDIPEGYSVSREKKERFSLILESASTNQTSMYLCASSRGFSMNTEAFFGQGTRLTVV.